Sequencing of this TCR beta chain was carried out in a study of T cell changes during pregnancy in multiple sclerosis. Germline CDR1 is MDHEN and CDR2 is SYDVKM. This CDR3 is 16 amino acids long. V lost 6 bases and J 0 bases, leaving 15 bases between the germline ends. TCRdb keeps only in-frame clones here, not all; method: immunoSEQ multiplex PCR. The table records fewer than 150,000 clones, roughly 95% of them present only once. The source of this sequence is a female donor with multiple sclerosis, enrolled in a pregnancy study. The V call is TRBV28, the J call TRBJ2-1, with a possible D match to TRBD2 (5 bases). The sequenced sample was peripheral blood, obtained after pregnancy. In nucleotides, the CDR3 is TGTGCCAGCAGGAACGGAGGTGGGGTCTCCTACAATGAGCAGTTCTTC. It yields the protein CASRNGGGVSYNEQFF.